Described below is a single T cell receptor (beta chain) sequence and its context. One junction end does not reproduce the germline sequence, and a read error may be involved. The data originate from a study of tumor and adjacent non-tumor tissue in lung cancer. CDR1 and CDR2 from the germline V gene are SQVTM and ANQGSEA. The CDR3 contains 16 residues. Three rounds of nested PCR, following a modified ARM-PCR protocol, produced the TCRbeta library. TCRdb itself ran the multiplex PCR reads through MiXCR, one entry per CDR3 protein. This sample has 200,000 to 250,000 distinct CDR3 sequences, with 71% found just once. The template was RNA from unsorted bulk tissue.

This receptor was obtained from a man aged 55 to 70 with non-small cell lung cancer. The chain joins TRBV29-1 to TRBJ2-1; 8 nucleotides line up with TRBD2. The sample comprised lung tumor tissue. CDR3 DNA: TGCAGTGTTCCTCGGACTAGCTTGAGCTCCTACAATGAGCTGTTCTTC. Protein: CSVPRTSLSSYNELFF.